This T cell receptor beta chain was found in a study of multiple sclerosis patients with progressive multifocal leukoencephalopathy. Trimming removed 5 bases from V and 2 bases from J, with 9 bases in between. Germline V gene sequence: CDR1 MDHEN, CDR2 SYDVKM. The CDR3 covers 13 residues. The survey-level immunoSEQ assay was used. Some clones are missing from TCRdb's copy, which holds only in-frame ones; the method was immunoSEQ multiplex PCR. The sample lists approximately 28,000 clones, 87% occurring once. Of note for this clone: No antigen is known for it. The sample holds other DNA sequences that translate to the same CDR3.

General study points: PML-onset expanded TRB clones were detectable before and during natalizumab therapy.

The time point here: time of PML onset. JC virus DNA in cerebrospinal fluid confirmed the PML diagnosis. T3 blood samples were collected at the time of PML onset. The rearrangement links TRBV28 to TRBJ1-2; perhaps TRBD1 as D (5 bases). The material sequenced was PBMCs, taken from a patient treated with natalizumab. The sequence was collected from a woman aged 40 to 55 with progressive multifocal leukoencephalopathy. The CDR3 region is CASSLTGNYGYTF. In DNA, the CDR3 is TGTGCCAGCAGTCTTACAGGCAACTATGGCTACACCTTC.